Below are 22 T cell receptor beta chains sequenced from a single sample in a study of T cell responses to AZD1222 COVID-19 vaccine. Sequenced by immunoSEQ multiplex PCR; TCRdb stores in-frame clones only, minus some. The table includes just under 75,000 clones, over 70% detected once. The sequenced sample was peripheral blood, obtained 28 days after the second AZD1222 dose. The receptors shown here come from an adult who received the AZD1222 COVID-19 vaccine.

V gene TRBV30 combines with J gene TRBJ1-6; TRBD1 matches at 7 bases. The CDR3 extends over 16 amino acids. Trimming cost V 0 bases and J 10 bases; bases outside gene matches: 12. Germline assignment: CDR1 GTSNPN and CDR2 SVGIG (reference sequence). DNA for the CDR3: TGTGCCTGGAGTGTACAGGGCAGGGGGTCCGGGTCACCCCTCCACTTT. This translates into CAWSVQGRGSGSPLHF.

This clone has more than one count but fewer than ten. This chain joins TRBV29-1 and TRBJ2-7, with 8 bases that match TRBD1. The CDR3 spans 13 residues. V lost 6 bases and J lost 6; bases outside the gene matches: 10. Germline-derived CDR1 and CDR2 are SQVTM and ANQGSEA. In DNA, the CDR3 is TGCAGCGTCTGGACAGGGCGGGGTAGCGAGCAGTACTTC. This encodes CSVWTGRGSEQYF.

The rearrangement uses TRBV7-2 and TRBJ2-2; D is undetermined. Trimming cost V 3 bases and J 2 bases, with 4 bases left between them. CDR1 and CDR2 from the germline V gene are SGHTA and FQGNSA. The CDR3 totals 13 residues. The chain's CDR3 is CASSFPNTGELFF. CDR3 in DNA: TGTGCCAGCAGCTTCCCTAACACCGGGGAGCTGTTTTTT.

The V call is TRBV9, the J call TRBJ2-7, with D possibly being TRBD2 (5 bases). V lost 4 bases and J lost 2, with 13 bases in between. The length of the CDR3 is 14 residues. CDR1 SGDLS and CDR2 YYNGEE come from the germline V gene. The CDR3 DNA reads TGTGCCAGCAGCAACCCTAGCTACCCCTACGAGCAGTACTTC. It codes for CASSNPSYPYEQYF.

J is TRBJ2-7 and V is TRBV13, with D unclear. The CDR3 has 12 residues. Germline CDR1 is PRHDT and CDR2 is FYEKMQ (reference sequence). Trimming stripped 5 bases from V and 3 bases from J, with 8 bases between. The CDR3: CASSDTGYEQYF. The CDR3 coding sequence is TGTGCCAGCAGCGATACTGGCTACGAGCAGTACTTC. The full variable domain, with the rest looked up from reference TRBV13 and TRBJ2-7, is AAGVIQSPRHLIKEKRETATLKCYPIPRHDTVYWYQQGPGQDPQFLISFYEKMQSDKGSIPDRFSAQQFSDYHSELNMSSLELGDSALYFCASSDTGYEQYFGPGTRLTVT.

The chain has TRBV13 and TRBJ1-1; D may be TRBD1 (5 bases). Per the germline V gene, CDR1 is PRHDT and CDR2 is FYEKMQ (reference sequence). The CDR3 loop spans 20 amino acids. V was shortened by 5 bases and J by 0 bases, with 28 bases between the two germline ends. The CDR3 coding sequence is TGTGCCAGCAGCCCTGCGGACACCCCGGGATGGGGTTTTATGAACACTGAAGCTTTCTTT. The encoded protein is CASSPADTPGWGFMNTEAFF.

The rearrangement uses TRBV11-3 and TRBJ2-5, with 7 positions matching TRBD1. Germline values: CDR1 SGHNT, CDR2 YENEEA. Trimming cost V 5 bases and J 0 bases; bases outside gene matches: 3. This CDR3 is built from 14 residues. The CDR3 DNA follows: TGTGCCAGCAGCCAGGACAGGAACCAAGAGACCCAGTACTTC. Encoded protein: CASSQDRNQETQYF.

CDR3 DNA sequence: TGTGCCAGCAGTGAAGCAGTCGGAGCTAACTATGGCTACACCTTC. Translated, it gives CASSEAVGANYGYTF. The V call is TRBV6-1, the J call TRBJ1-2; no clear D gene. The V end was cut by 0 bases, the J end by 0 bases, with 8 bases between. Looked up from germline, CDR1 is MNHNS and CDR2 is SASEGT. The CDR3 has 15 amino acids.

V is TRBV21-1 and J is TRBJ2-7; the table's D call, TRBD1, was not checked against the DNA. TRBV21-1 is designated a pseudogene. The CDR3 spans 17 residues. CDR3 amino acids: CASSIGHTTGSTYEQYF. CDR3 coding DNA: TGTGCCAGCAGCATCGGCCATACGACAGGATCGACCTACGAGCAGTACTTC.

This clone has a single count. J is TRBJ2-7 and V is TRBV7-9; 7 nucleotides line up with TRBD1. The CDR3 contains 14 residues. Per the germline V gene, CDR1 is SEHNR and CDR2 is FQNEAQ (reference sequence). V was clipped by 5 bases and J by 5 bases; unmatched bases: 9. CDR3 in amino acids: CASSIDRVDDEQYF. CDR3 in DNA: TGTGCCAGCAGCATCGACAGGGTGGACGACGAGCAGTACTTC. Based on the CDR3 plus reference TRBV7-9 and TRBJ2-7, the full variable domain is DTGVSQNPRHKITKRGQNVTFRCDPISEHNRLYWYRQTLGQGPEFLTYFQNEAQLEKSRLLSDRFSAERPKGSFSTLEIQRTEQGDSAMYLCASSIDRVDDEQYFGPGTRLTVT.

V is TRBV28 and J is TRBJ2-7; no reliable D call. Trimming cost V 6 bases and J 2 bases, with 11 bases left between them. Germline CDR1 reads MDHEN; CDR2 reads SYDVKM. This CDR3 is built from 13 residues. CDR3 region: CASRRTSAYEQYF. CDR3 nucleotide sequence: TGTGCCAGCAGGAGGACGAGCGCCTACGAGCAGTACTTC.

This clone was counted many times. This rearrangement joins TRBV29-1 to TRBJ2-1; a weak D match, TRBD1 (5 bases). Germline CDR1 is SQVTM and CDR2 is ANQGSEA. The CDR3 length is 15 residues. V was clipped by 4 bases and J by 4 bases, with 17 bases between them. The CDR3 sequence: CSVGVPDRPYNEQFF. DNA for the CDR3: TGCAGCGTTGGGGTCCCAGACAGACCTTACAATGAGCAGTTCTTC.

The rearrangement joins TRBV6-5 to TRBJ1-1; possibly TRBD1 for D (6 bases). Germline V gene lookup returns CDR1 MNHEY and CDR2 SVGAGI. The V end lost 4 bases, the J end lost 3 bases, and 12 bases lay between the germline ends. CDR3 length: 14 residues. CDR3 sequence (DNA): TGTGCCAGCAGTTCCAGGGGAGGAGACACTGAAGCTTTCTTT. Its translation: CASSSRGGDTEAFF.

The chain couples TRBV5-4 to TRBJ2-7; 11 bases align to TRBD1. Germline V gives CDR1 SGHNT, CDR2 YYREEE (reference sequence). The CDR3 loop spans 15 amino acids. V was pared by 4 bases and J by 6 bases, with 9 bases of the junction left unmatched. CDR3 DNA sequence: TGTGCCAGCAGCCCATCGGGGACAGGGGGGCGCGAGCAGTACTTC. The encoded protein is CASSPSGTGGREQYF.

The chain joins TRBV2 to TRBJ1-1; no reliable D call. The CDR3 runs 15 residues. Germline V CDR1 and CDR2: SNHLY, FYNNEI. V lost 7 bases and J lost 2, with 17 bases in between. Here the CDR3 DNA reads TGTGCCAGCAATTTCGGCAGTAACGGAAACACTGAAGCTTTCTTT. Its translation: CASNFGSNGNTEAFF. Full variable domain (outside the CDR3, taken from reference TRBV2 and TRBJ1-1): EPEVTQTPSHQVTQMGQEVILRCVPISNHLYFYWYRQILGQKVEFLVSFYNNEISEKSEIFDDQFSVERPDGSNFTLKIRSTKLEDSAMYFCASNFGSNGNTEAFFGQGTRLTVV.

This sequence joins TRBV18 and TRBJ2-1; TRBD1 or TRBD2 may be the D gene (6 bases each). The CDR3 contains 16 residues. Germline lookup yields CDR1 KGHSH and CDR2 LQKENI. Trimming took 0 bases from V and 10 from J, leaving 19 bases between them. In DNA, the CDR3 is TGTGCCAGCTCACCACCGGCGTCCTGGGGGGCCATGGAGCAGTTCTTC. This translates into CASSPPASWGAMEQFF.

For the CDR3, the DNA is TGTGCCAGCCGACTAGCGGGTCTCAATGAGCAGTTCTTC. Translating gives CASRLAGLNEQFF. This chain joins TRBV3-1 (or the pseudogene TRBV3-2) and TRBJ2-1; TRBD2 agrees at 10 bases. J lost 6 bases, V lost 8 bases, and 4 bases had no gene match. CDR3 size: 13 residues. CDR1 LGHDT and CDR2 YNNKEL come from the germline V gene (reference sequence).

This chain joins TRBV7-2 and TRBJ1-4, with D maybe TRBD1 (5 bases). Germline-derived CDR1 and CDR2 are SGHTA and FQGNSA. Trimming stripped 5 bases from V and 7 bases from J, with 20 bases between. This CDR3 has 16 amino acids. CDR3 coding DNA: TGTGCCAGCAGCCCACACCTACGGGGAAGGGGTGAAAAACTGTTTTTT. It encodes CASSPHLRGRGEKLFF.

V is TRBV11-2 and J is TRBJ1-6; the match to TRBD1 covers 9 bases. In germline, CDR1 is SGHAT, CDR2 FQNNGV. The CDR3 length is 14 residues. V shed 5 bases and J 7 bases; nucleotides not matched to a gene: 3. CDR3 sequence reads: CASSRDRVNSPLHF. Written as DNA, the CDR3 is TGTGCCAGCAGCCGGGACAGGGTGAATTCACCCCTCCACTTT.

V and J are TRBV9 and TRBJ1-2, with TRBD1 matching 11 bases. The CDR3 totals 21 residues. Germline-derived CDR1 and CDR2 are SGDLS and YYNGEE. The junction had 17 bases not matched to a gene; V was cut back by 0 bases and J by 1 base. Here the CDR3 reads CASSVGISEPGTGGFNYGYTF. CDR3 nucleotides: TGTGCCAGCAGCGTAGGAATTTCCGAGCCCGGGACAGGGGGATTTAACTATGGCTACACCTTC.

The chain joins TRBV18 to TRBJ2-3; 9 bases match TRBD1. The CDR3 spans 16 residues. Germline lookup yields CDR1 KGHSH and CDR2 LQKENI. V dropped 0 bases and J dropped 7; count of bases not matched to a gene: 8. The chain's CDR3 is CASSPPRTGEENTQYF. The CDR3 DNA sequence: TGTGCCAGCTCACCACCCCGGACAGGGGAGGAAAATACGCAGTATTTT.

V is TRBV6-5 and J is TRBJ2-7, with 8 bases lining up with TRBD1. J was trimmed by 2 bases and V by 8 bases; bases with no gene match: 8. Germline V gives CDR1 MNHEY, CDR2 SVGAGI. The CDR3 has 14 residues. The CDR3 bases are TGTGCCAGCGCCTTGACAGGGGCCGCCTACGAGCAGTACTTC. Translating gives CASALTGAAYEQYF.